The subject of this entry is one TCR beta chain. This clonotype has at least ten counts. There is no known antigen for this receptor. Nothing much larger sits one base from this clone, and base qualities are not available. These data belong to a study of molecular identifiers for immune sequencing clone quantification (dated by TCRdb to 2017 to 2018). Study-level background: For a replicate experiment, the RNA from either approximately 20,000 or 100,000 naive CD8 T cells was divided into five aliquots, and four of those aliquots went on to sequencing. The study was a methods study using CD8 T cells to benchmark molecular-identifier clustering-based TCR repertoire sequencing (MIDCIRS) and TCR RNA copy counting. Beyond this particular receptor, the publication reports: Identical TCR molecules sharing a barcode could cause highly expanded clone sizes to be underestimated. About 2.9 recovered TCR RNA copies per cell were obtained by modeling, versus about 9 by digital PCR, implying a capture efficiency of about 30%. The naive libraries included spiked-in Jurkat TCR RNA (10 copies' worth), and this RNA is not part of the donor repertoire. In CMV-specific effector cells, clones with more than 20 RNA copies contained over 98% of molecules, whereas in naive cells such clones contained under 1% of molecules. Spiked-in Jurkat TCR RNA equal to a single cell's worth was reported to be detectable even within one million naive CD8 T cells. When barcode sub-clustering was omitted, TCR diversity was inflated by chimeric consensus sequences, with chimeras reaching as high as 47%.

Naive CD8 T cell libraries were made from about 20,000 to 1,000,000 sorted cells using 10%, 30% or 50% of purified RNA. On a BD FACSAria II, naive CD8 T cells were FACS-sorted as CD8+CD4-CCR7+CD45RA+ and collected into RLT Plus buffer. To test detection sensitivity, Jurkat RNA equivalent to nine to ten TCR copies was spiked into samples of roughly 18,000-1,000,000 naive CD8 T cells. CD8 T cells were enriched using RosetteSep CD8+ T Cell Enrichment Cocktail and Ficoll-Paque, and the enriched cells then underwent ACK red cell lysis. V has 0 bases trimmed and J has 3 bases trimmed; junction bases matching no gene number 4. CDR1 is given as LGHNA and CDR2 as YSLEER, both from the germline V gene. Counted from cysteine to phenylalanine, this CDR3 has 16 amino acids. Kept here is only the CDR3 DNA, which spans 48 bases and is read in frame from base 1. The receptor library was made with PCR. Sequencing took place on an Illumina HiSeq 4000. Bulk TCR libraries were prepared as previously described, using TCR primers listed in Table S5. The Qiagen AllPrep DNA/RNA kit was used to purify total RNA. Reads from multiple sequencing runs of the same library were pooled before analysis. The authors processed their data as follows. Reads were retained only if their TCR constant sequence matched exactly, and those retained reads were trimmed to 150 nt and grouped according to their 12-nt molecular barcodes. Reads within each barcode group were sub-clustered using a 15% Levenshtein threshold, and quality-weighted consensus sequences were constructed for each RNA molecule. Non-functional sequences were removed, as were lower-count sequences one edit away from another. Barcode sub-clusters with fewer than 20% of the maximum read count were removed, based on fitting two negative binomial distributions. TCRdb applied fastp at Q25 and MiXCR to the public reads, then kept only in-frame beta chains. Merged by CDR3 protein, the rows form single entries marked with the most common genes and DNA. Clone size and V and J calls follow TCRdb, not the original study. The sample table lists about 640,000 distinct CDR3 sequences, about 20% of them with a count of one. The ten largest clonotypes hold roughly 0.9% of the sample.

The chain was built from TRBV4-3 and TRBJ1-5; 8 junctional bases match TRBD1. Material for sequencing was naive CD8+ T cells from blood, with Jurkat cell RNA spiked in. Sample cell subset or site, as interpreted from the label and publication: FACS-sorted CD8+CD4-CCR7+CD45RA+ naive T cells. The sequence was obtained from a human donor in good health. Some libraries in this study had Jurkat cell RNA spiked in. The sequenced DNA: TGCGCCAGCAGCCAAGATCTCAGGGGGCTCAATCAGCCCCAGCATTTT. Translated, it reads CASSQDLRGLNQPQHF.